These 27 T cell receptor beta chains were sequenced from one sample in a study of cytomegalovirus exposure and HLA in healthy donors. PCR amplification relied on 60 Vbeta primers (plus 13 Jbeta primers). Libraries were prepared by immunoSEQ multiplex PCR; TCRdb keeps only in-frame clonotypes and omits some of them. The sample holds tens of thousands of clones; around 65% are singletons and the top ten take 4.9%. The sequenced sample was PBMCs. The origin of the receptors is a man in his sixties in good health and CMV-seropositive.

The V and J genes are TRBV29-1 and TRBJ2-3; D is unresolved. V shed 8 bases and J shed 2 bases, with 17 bases lying between them. The CDR3 has 14 residues. In germline, CDR1 is SQVTM, CDR2 ANQGSEA. CDR3 coding DNA: TGCAGCACGGTGGGCACCTCCTACACAGATACGCAGTATTTT. Translating gives CSTVGTSYTDTQYF.

The rearrangement joins TRBV28 to TRBJ2-5; 7 bases fit TRBD1. The end of the DNA aligns better with TRBJ2-7, so the J call may be wrong. The germline V gene encodes CDR1 MDHEN and CDR2 SYDVKM. The CDR3 consists of 14 residues. CDR3 DNA sequence: TGTGCCAGCAGGCGACAGGGAGTCTCCTACGAGCAGTACTTC. The encoded protein is CASRRQGVSYEQYF.

This sequence joins TRBV27 and TRBJ2-3, with TRBD2 as a possible D gene (6 bases). Per germline, CDR1 MNHEY and CDR2 SMNVEV (reference sequence). This CDR3 contains 12 residues. Trimming cost V 7 bases and J 11 bases, with 16 bases left between them. The CDR3: CASKPRRGLQYF. CDR3 DNA: TGTGCCAGCAAACCTAGGAGGGGCCTGCAGTATTTT.

The V and J genes are TRBV14 and TRBJ2-4; TRBD2 is a possible D gene (5 bases). The V gene lost 4 bases and the J gene lost 15 bases, with 16 bases spanning the gap. Germline CDR1 is SGHDN and CDR2 is FVKESK. The CDR3 consists of 12 residues. The chain's CDR3 is CASSLLRERGYF. The CDR3 DNA reads TGTGCCAGCAGCCTCCTTAGGGAGAGAGGGTACTTC.

The chain uses TRBV4-2 and TRBJ2-5, with 10 bases that match TRBD1. Germline CDR1 is LGHNA and CDR2 is YNFKEQ. The CDR3 extends over 17 amino acids. Trimming took 1 base from V and 4 from J; bases not matched to a gene: 9. In DNA form, the CDR3 reads TGTGCCAGCAGCCAAGCTTTCCGGGACAGGGGAGGAGAGACCCAGTACTTC. Translated: CASSQAFRDRGGETQYF.

CDR3 DNA sequence: TGTGCCTGGAGTGCCCTGCGGGGCGGAAACACCATATATTTT. Translation: CAWSALRGGNTIYF. The gene calls are TRBV30 and TRBJ1-3, with D maybe TRBD1 (5 bases). CDR1 and CDR2 (germline): GTSNPN, SVGIG (reference sequence). V lost 1 base and J 4 bases, leaving 11 bases between the germline ends. The CDR3 contains 14 residues.

This clone was detected only a few times. V usage is TRBV29-1 and J usage is TRBJ2-1; D may be TRBD1 (6 bases). This CDR3 has 13 amino acids. Germline V gene data show CDR1 as SQVTM and CDR2 as ANQGSEA. Between the trimmed V and J ends, which lost 8 bases and 0 bases, there was a span of 11 bases. Here the CDR3 DNA reads TGCAGCTCCAGGGGTTCCTCCTACAATGAGCAGTTCTTC. Amino acids: CSSRGSSYNEQFF.

The rearrangement links TRBV6-5 to TRBJ2-7; unclear D gene. CDR1 is MNHEY and CDR2 is SVGAGI in the germline V gene. Trimming removed 6 bases from V and 7 bases from J, with 16 bases in between. CDR3 size: 13 residues. CDR3 DNA sequence: TGTGCCAGCAGCTCCGCCGCCACATGGGAGCAGTACTTC. Its protein product is CASSSAATWEQYF.

The chain links TRBV7-9 to TRBJ2-7; TRBD2 matches 8 bases. J lost 4 bases, V lost 3 bases, and 5 bases had no gene match. CDR3 length equals 14 residues. CDR1 and CDR2 from the germline V gene are SEHNR and FQNEAQ (reference sequence). CDR3 in DNA: TGTGCCAGCAGCTTCTCCGGGAGGGCATACGAGCAGTACTTC. Residues: CASSFSGRAYEQYF.

This chain links TRBV5-5 with TRBJ2-5, with 7 bases identical to TRBD2. V lost 5 bases and J lost 0; bases outside the gene matches: 10. The CDR3 has 16 amino acids. Germline CDR1 is SGHKS and CDR2 is YYEKEE (reference sequence). The CDR3 DNA follows: TGTGCCAGCAGTTTGTCCGGGGGGACGTACCAAGAGACCCAGTACTTC. Its protein product is CASSLSGGTYQETQYF.

The chain uses TRBV6-5 and TRBJ1-1, with 7 bases fitting TRBD1. V shed 3 bases, J shed 7 bases, and the junction held 8 bases outside the gene matches. The CDR3 runs 14 residues. Germline lookup yields CDR1 MNHEY and CDR2 SVGAGI. The CDR3 sequence: CASSYNTGAGEAFF. The CDR3 DNA reads TGTGCCAGCAGTTATAATACAGGGGCCGGTGAAGCTTTCTTT.

The rearrangement uses TRBV5-4 and TRBJ2-3; D gene uncertain. V dropped 0 bases and J dropped 0 bases, with 5 bases sitting between them. The CDR3 covers 14 residues. CDR1 is SGHNT, CDR2 YYREEE, per germline (reference sequence). The CDR3 reads CASSLETSTDTQYF. The DNA of the CDR3 is TGTGCCAGCAGCTTGGAAACTAGCACAGATACGCAGTATTTT.

This sequence joins TRBV5-6 and TRBJ2-5; D may be TRBD1 (5 bases). This CDR3 is 16 amino acids long. Germline lookup yields CDR1 SGHDT and CDR2 YYEEEE. With 3 bases removed from V and 7 bases from J, the gap between germline ends came to 22 bases. DNA of the CDR3: TGTGCCAGCAGCTCCCTTCCAGGGCGGCAGTACGGGACCCAGTACTTC. This translates into CASSSLPGRQYGTQYF.

This clone was counted a few times. The chain has TRBV5-1 and TRBJ2-1; D gene uncertain. The CDR3 extends over 14 amino acids. With 0 bases removed from V and 0 bases from J, the gap between germline ends came to 4 bases. Per germline, CDR1 SGHRS and CDR2 YFSETQ. This CDR3 reads CASSLDSSYNEQFF. In DNA, the CDR3 is TGCGCCAGCAGCTTGGATAGCTCCTACAATGAGCAGTTCTTC.

This chain joins TRBV6-5 and TRBJ2-2, with a possible D match to TRBD1 (6 bases). Germline V CDR1 and CDR2: MNHEY, SVGAGI. Trimming took 5 bases from V and 2 from J, leaving 12 bases between them. The length of the CDR3 is 15 residues. In DNA form, the CDR3 reads TGTGCCAGCAGTCATAGGACAGCCAACACCGGGGAGCTGTTTTTT. Its protein is CASSHRTANTGELFF.

The chain has TRBV11-2 and TRBJ1-2; TRBD1 agrees at 7 bases. The CDR3 has 17 residues. CDR1 and CDR2 from the germline V gene are SGHAT and FQNNGV. Trimming cost V 4 bases and J 4 bases; bases outside gene matches: 15. DNA of the CDR3: TGTGCCAGCAGCTCTTACCGGGGACAGCGGAAGAGCTATGGCTACACCTTC. Translation: CASSSYRGQRKSYGYTF.

This clone was seen a single time. V gene TRBV28 combines with J gene TRBJ2-3, with D uncertain. V lost 3 bases and J 2 bases, leaving 9 bases between the germline ends. The CDR3 covers 14 residues. CDR1 and CDR2 from the germline V gene are MDHEN and SYDVKM. DNA for the CDR3: TGTGCCAGCAGTTTCAGGCAGCACACAGATACGCAGTATTTT. Protein product: CASSFRQHTDTQYF.

The chain carries TRBV2 and TRBJ2-7; TRBD2 aligns across 8 bases. This CDR3 comprises 15 residues. CDR1 is SNHLY and CDR2 is FYNNEI in the germline V gene. J lost 2 bases, V lost 2 bases, and 5 bases had no gene match. CDR3 nucleotide sequence: TGTGCCAGCAGTGAACGGAGCGGGGGAACCTACGAGCAGTACTTC. Protein product: CASSERSGGTYEQYF.

The chain links TRBV4-1 to TRBJ2-1; 11 bases agree with TRBD2. The germline V gene encodes CDR1 MGHRA and CDR2 YSYEKL. With V trimmed by 4 bases and J by 3 bases, 2 bases remained unmatched. The CDR3 totals 15 residues. CDR3 bases: TGCGCCAGCAGCCTAGCGGGAGGGAACTACAATGAGCAGTTCTTC. Translated, it gives CASSLAGGNYNEQFF.

The J gene is TRBJ2-7, the V gene TRBV21-1; the table's D gene call, TRBD1, was not cross checked with the DNA. TRBV21-1 is given as a pseudogene. The CDR3 has 17 amino acids. In nucleotides, the CDR3 is TGTGCCAGCAGCAAAGGCGACAGGTTCCCCGTTCCCTACGAGCAGTACTTC. This translates into CASSKGDRFPVPYEQYF.

This chain uses TRBV30 with TRBJ1-2; TRBD1 matches at 8 bases. The trim removed 3 bases at V and 4 bases at J, leaving 10 bases unmatched. The length of the CDR3 is 15 residues. Germline V CDR1 and CDR2: GTSNPN, SVGIG (reference sequence). DNA of the CDR3: TGTGCCTGGAGGGCAGGGGGCTATCTCGGCTATGGCTACACCTTC. Amino acid sequence: CAWRAGGYLGYGYTF.

This clone has a handful of counts. V is TRBV28 and J is TRBJ2-7, with D unclear. This CDR3 comprises 15 residues. The germline V gene encodes CDR1 MDHEN and CDR2 SYDVKM. V was shortened by 7 bases and J by 3 bases, with 19 bases between the two germline ends. The CDR3 DNA follows: TGTGCCAGCACTTCAACGGAACTCAGCGACTACGAGCAGTACTTC. Translation gives CASTSTELSDYEQYF.

In its sample, this clone was seen a few times. The chain links TRBV11-2 to TRBJ2-1; 10 bases are shared with TRBD2. V trimming: 5 bases; J trimming: 4 bases; junction bases outside the gene matches: 8. CDR1 is SGHAT, CDR2 FQNNGV, per germline. There are 16 residues in the CDR3. The CDR3 DNA sequence: TGTGCCAGCAGCCCGCTAGCGGGAGTCTCTTACAATGAGCAGTTCTTC. This translates into CASSPLAGVSYNEQFF. Using reference TRBV11-2 and TRBJ2-1 for the parts outside the CDR3, the full variable domain is EAGVAQSPRYKIIEKRQSVAFWCNPISGHATLYWYQQILGQGPKLLIQFQNNGVVDDSQLPKDRFSAERLKGVDSTLKIQPAKLEDSAVYLCASSPLAGVSYNEQFFGPGTRLTVL.

This clone was detected only once. The V and J genes are TRBV6-5 and TRBJ2-3, with TRBD2 matching over 11 bases. The J segment lost 3 bases and the V segment lost 2 bases, leaving 4 bases of the junction unmatched. The CDR3 length is 16 residues. Germline V CDR1 and CDR2: MNHEY, SVGAGI. For the CDR3, the DNA is TGTGCCAGCAGTTACCTAGCGGGGGGTATGACAGATACGCAGTATTTT. It encodes CASSYLAGGMTDTQYF.

The V call is TRBV7-2, the J call TRBJ1-5, with TRBD1 as a possible D gene (5 bases). The CDR3 spans 15 residues. Trimming shortened V by 5 bases and J by 5 bases, and 16 bases separated the two germline ends. Germline values: CDR1 SGHTA, CDR2 FQGNSA. CDR3 loop: CASSPQVGDYQPQHF. The CDR3 DNA is TGTGCCAGCAGCCCGCAGGTAGGGGACTATCAGCCCCAGCATTTT.

The chain couples TRBV27 to TRBJ2-2; 10 bases are shared with TRBD1. J was trimmed by 6 bases and V by 5 bases; bases with no gene match: 6. The CDR3 has 15 amino acids. CDR1 MNHEY and CDR2 SMNVEV come from the germline V gene (reference sequence). The CDR3 sequence is CASSPGTGASGELFF. The DNA for the CDR3 is TGTGCCAGCAGTCCCGGGACAGGGGCCTCCGGGGAGCTGTTTTTT.

This clone was seen only once. This sequence joins TRBV6-4 and TRBJ2-3; 7 positions agree with TRBD2. In germline, CDR1 is MRHNA, CDR2 SNTAGT. This CDR3 comprises 16 residues. After removal of 4 bases from V and 0 bases from J, the junction contained 7 bases not matched to a gene. CDR3 amino acids: CASSVVERGSTDTQYF. CDR3 nucleotide sequence: TGTGCCAGCAGTGTTGTCGAGCGGGGCAGCACAGATACGCAGTATTTT.